These 6 T cell receptor beta chains were all obtained from the same sample, sequenced in a study of molecular identifiers for immune sequencing clone quantification. TCRdb called the PCR reads again in MiXCR, with one record for every CDR3 protein. The sample gives some 650,000 distinct CDR3 sequences, 15% to 20% of which show up once; around 0.86% is in the top ten. The sample was naive CD8+ T cells from blood, with Jurkat cell RNA spiked in. Subset of the sample: FACS-sorted CD8+CD4-CCR7+CD45RA+ naive T cells. These receptors came from a human donor in good health. Some libraries in this study had Jurkat cell RNA spiked in.

The gene calls are TRBV4-1 and TRBJ2-1, with 8 bases lining up with TRBD1. The CDR3 is 14 amino acids. CDR1 MGHRA and CDR2 YSYEKL come from the germline V gene. The ends lost 4 bases at V and 6 bases at J; junction bases unmatched: 5. CDR3 DNA sequence: TGCGCCAGCAGCCCAATCGACAGGGGCAATGAGCAGTTCTTC. Amino acids: CASSPIDRGNEQFF.

This clonotype appeared many times. The chain couples TRBV6-6 to TRBJ2-3; 10 bases are shared with TRBD2. The CDR3 consists of 16 residues. V lost 4 bases to trimming and J lost 6 bases; unmatched junction nucleotides: 10. Germline assignment: CDR1 MNHNY and CDR2 SVGAGI (reference sequence). The DNA of the CDR3 is TGTGCCAGCAGTTCGGGAGCGGGAGGGTCCCTTGATACGCAGTATTTT. It yields the protein CASSSGAGGSLDTQYF.

The chain carries TRBV27 and TRBJ2-1; tentatively, D is TRBD2 (6 bases). CDR1 and CDR2 from the germline V gene are MNHEY and SMNVEV (reference sequence). The germline V and J ends were trimmed by 3 bases and 6 bases, with 21 bases remaining between them. This CDR3 contains 17 residues. The CDR3 nucleotides read TGTGCCAGCAGTTTGAGTATCGGGAGCTCGACCCTCAATGAGCAGTTCTTC. Translating gives CASSLSIGSSTLNEQFF.

In the case of this clonotype: It may be a read error: a sequence one base away is much more abundant. The CDR3 coding sequence is TGTGCCAGCGGGCAGGGCTACGAGCAGCACTTC. Its translation: CASGQGYEQHF. This chain uses TRBV28 with TRBJ2-7; perhaps TRBD1 as D (5 bases). Germline CDR1 is MDHEN and CDR2 is SYDVKM. The CDR3 has 11 amino acids. Drawing the rest from reference TRBV28 and TRBJ2-7, the complete variable domain is DVKVTQSSRYLVKRTGEKVFLECVQDMDHENMFWYRQDPGLGLRLIYFSYDVKMKEKGDIPEGYSVSREKKERFSLILESASTNQTSMYLCASGQGYEQHFGPGTRLTVT.

This clonotype has just a few counts. The chain couples TRBV20-1 to TRBJ1-2; D is undetermined. CDR1 DFQATT and CDR2 SNEGSKA come from the germline V gene (reference sequence). CDR3 length equals 15 residues. V was pared by 3 bases and J by 6 bases, with 20 bases between. CDR3 protein: CSARSPVSAKNGYTF. The CDR3 DNA sequence: TGCAGTGCTAGGAGTCCGGTCAGCGCAAAGAATGGCTACACCTTC.

This clonotype was counted many times. The chain joins TRBV12-3 or TRBV12-4 to TRBJ1-1, with D uncertain. The CDR3 is 13 amino acids. Trimming shortened V by 3 bases and J by 4 bases, and 9 bases separated the two germline ends. CDR3: CASSLFRSTEAFF. DNA of the CDR3: TGTGCCAGCAGTTTGTTCAGGTCCACTGAAGCTTTCTTT.